This TCR beta chain was captured in a study of STAT3 mutations in large granular lymphocyte leukemia. Whole-study context: Roughly half the longitudinally sequenced T-LGLL patients had canonical STAT3 mutations.

Study-level results: Clonal expansion was inferred from other time points because no sample existed at each clone's first appearance. Every T-cell large granular lymphocyte leukemia patient had at least one immunodominant TCR beta clonotype. Suggested: STAT3 mutation was not the ancestral event for these clonal expansions. All newly emerging clones after therapy were STAT3 wild type.

With respect to this clone: Its antigen is as yet unknown.

Method: immunoSEQ multiplex PCR; TCRdb's copy keeps in-frame clones and lacks some. The table lists 8,500 to 11,000 clones, 70% to 90% of them singletons. The sequenced sample consisted of peripheral blood mononuclear cells. This TCR derives from a man between 60 and 70 years old with T-cell large granular lymphocyte leukemia. Some clones in this sample may be carry-over from other donors' samples.

This CDR3 reads CATRVAAGGGNEQFF. The CDR3 nucleotides read TGTGCAACAAGGGTTGCAGCGGGAGGAGGGAATGAGCAGTTCTTC. This chain links TRBV7-2 with TRBJ2-1, with 9 bases that match TRBD2. The germline V gene encodes CDR1 SGHTA and CDR2 FQGNSA. The CDR3 contains 15 residues.